Reported below is one T cell receptor (beta chain). What this receptor recognizes is not known. Per-base qualities were not stored, and no clone one base away is much larger. The data belong to a study of T cells in Graves' hyperthyroidism and ophthalmopathy (dated by TCRdb to the late 2010s). With regard to the full study: Peripheral blood samples were taken at initial diagnosis, before any treatment was given. According to the paper, TCR Vbeta CDR3 sequencing was carried out on 135 peripheral blood samples, which came from 40 to 45 ophthalmopathy, under 80 hyperthyroidism and 17 progressor patients. A discovery cohort of approximately 97 patients, 43 with Graves' ophthalmopathy and over 55 with stable Graves' hyperthyroidism, was used to find distinguishing TCR V-J signatures. An independent validation cohort of 18 to 20 hyperthyroidism patients and some 15 patients who later progressed to ophthalmopathy tested prospective prediction of ophthalmopathy. Following sampling, methimazole starting at 30 mg daily was given to hyperthyroidism patients, and high-dose intravenous methylprednisolone was given to ophthalmopathy patients. Thyroid tissue and blood T-cell repertoires from six Graves' hyperthyroidism patients were also compared in the study. The approximately 100 discovery patients were randomly divided into training and test sets at a 7:3 ratio. Findings and caveats that apply to the study as a whole: A model built on a 13 V-J signature distinguished ophthalmopathy from stable hyperthyroidism, reaching 85% to 90% sensitivity and about 81% specificity in cross-validation and 80%/75% in testing. No statistical method was used to set the sample size in advance, and investigators knew the group allocation. Blood samples also contained most of the expanded thyroid clonotypes (frequency above 0.001), which suggests that blood repertoires may reflect thyroid immune responses. During validation, the model predicted progression to ophthalmopathy a median of around 6 months ahead of onset, with approximately 70% sensitivity and roughly 75% specificity.

The TCR beta CDR3 regions were amplified from RNA transcripts. The TCR CDR3 was subjected to a first round of RT-PCR using the HTBI primer set and the Qiagen OneStep RT-PCR kit. Libraries were constructed in a second round of multiplex PCR, after which size selection and purification were carried out. Paired-end sequencing of the libraries was performed with 100 bp reads on an Illumina HiSeq2000. Processing in the source paper ran as follows. SOAPnuke was used to process the raw data, removing reads that contained adapters or uncalled bases, had a mean Phred below 15, or lacked an exact match to the constant primer or identifier. High-quality paired reads were merged using COPE v1.2.5, and each unique nucleotide sequence was defined as a clonotype. Clonotypes were aligned to IMGT TRBV, TRBD and TRBJ reference segments using MiTCR v1.1. The analysis was restricted to V-J combinations with a frequency above 0.0001, which together covered around 99% of the repertoires. A TCS score was defined as the ratio of F50 (clonal expansion) to E x V (chaos), with BLOSUM62-based TCRdist applied between CDR3 peptides within each V-J. Welch's t-statistics and random forest reduced 450 to 600 V-J features to roughly 13, which were used in a naive Bayes classifier (R e1071). TCRdb reprocessed the public reads (quality trimming at Q25 with fastp, clone calling with MiXCR) and kept in-frame beta chains. Each CDR3 protein appears once, grouped with its most common genes and DNA. The V and J calls, along with clone size, are taken from TCRdb and not from the paper's own processing. This sample holds a few hundred thousand distinct CDR3 sequences; about 15% were observed only once. About 7% of the sample goes to the ten largest clones.

Graves' hyperthyroidism was defined as stable when no progression to ophthalmopathy occurred over 18 months of follow-up. Hyperthyroidism patients were newly diagnosed, with disease duration under 2 months, and aged 18 to 65 years. Exclusion was applied to patients with uncontrolled infections, other autoimmune diseases, pregnancy or lactation. Diagnoses relied on clinical symptoms, serum thyroxine and TRAb, thyroid ultrasound and orbital computed tomography. Ficoll-Paque density gradient centrifugation was used to isolate PBMCs from about 10 ml of fresh peripheral blood. Total RNA was extracted using Trizol reagent, and RNA quality was assessed on an Agilent 2100 Bioanalyzer. Material for sequencing was blood. The TCR originated in a woman under 40 with Graves' hyperthyroidism.

The DNA sequence is given as TGTGCCTGGAGGGTCTTGGGAAAGACAGGGGCGGAGGTCGAGCAGTACTTC. Protein translation: CAWRVLGKTGAEVEQYF. The chain uses TRBV30 and TRBJ2-7; 8 central nucleotides agree with TRBD1. Including cysteine and phenylalanine, the CDR3 has 17 amino acids. This entry keeps only the CDR3 DNA: 51 bases, framed from base 1. V trim: 3 bases; J trim: 6 bases; unmatched bases: 19. Per the germline V gene (reference sequence), GTSNPN is the CDR1 and SVGIG is the CDR2.